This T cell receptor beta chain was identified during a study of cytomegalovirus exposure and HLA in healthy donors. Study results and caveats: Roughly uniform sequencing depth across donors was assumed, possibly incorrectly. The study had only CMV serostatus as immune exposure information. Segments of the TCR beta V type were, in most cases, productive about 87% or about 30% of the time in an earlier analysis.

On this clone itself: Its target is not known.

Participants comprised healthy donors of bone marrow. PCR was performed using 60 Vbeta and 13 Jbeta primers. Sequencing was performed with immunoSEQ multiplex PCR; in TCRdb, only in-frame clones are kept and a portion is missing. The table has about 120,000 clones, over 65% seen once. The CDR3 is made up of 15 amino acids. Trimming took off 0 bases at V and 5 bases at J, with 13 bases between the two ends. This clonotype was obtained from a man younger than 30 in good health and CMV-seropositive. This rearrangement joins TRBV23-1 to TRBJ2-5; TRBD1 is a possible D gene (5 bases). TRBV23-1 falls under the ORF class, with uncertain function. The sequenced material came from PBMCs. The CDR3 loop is CASSQSAGYRETQYF. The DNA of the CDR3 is TGCGCCAGCAGTCAATCGGCAGGGTACCGGGAGACCCAGTACTTC.